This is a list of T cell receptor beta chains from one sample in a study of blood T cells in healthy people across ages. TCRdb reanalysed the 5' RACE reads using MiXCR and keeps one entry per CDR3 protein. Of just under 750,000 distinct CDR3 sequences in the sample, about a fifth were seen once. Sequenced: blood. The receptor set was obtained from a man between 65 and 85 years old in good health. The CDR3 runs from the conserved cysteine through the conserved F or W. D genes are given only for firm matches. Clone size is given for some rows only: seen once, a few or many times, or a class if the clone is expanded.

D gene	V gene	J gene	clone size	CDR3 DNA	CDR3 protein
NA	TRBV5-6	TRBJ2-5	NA	TGTGCCAGCAGCTTCAGACAGGGCGGGAAAAAAGAGACCCAGTACTTC	CASSFRQGGKKETQYF
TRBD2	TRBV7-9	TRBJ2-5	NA	TGTGCCAGCAGCATTGGACTAGCGGGGGAAGAGACCCAGTACTTC	CASSIGLAGEETQYF
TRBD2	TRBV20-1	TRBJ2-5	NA	TGCAGTGCTAGACCTTTTGGACTAGCGGGAAAAGGGACCCAGTACTTC	CSARPFGLAGKGTQYF
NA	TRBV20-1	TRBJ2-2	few	TGCAGTGCTGCGGACACGAACACCGGGGAGCTGTTTTTT	CSAADTNTGELFF
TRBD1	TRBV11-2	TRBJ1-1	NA	TGTGCCAGCAGCCCCCGGACAGGAGGAAACACTGGAGCTTTCTTT	CASSPRTGGNTGAFF
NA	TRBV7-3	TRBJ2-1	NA	TGTGCCAGCAGCTTCGGCCAGACCCAGTTCTTC	CASSFGQTQFF
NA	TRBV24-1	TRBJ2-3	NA	TGTGCCACCAGTGAGGGTTTTTTATCCACAGATACGCAGTATTTT	CATSEGFLSTDTQYF
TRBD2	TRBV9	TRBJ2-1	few	TGTGCCAGCAGCGTAGTAGCGGGGGGTACCTACAATGAGCAGTTCTTC	CASSVVAGGTYNEQFF
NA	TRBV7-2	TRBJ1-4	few	TGTGCCAGCAGCTTAGAGACCGGGAATGAAAAACTGTTTTTT	CASSLETGNEKLFF
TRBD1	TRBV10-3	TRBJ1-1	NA	TGTGCCACCAGTGAATGGGAATCAGGGGGACTCACTGAAGCTTTCTTT	CATSEWESGGLTEAFF
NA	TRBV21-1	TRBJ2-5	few	TGTGCCAGCAGCAAAGGGGGGGGCCAAGAGACCCAGTACTTC	CASSKGGGQETQYF
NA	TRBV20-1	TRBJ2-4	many	TGCAGTGCCGGTAGGGAGGAGAGCATTCAGTACTTC	CSAGREESIQYF
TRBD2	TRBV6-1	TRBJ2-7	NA	TGTGCCAGCAGTGAGGAGGTAGCGGGGGCCTACGAGCAGTACTTC	CASSEEVAGAYEQYF
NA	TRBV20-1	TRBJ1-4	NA	TGCAGTGCCCGAACAGGGTTGGGAGATGAAAAACTGTTTTTT	CSARTGLGDEKLFF
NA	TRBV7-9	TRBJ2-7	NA	TGTGCCAGCAGCTTAGATTTTGGTGACTTCACCTACGAGCAGTACTTC	CASSLDFGDFTYEQYF
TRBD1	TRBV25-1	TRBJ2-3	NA	TGTGCCAGCAGTCGGACAGGGGAGTTTTCGGATACGCAGTATTTT	CASSRTGEFSDTQYF
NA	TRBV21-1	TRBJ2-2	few	TGTGCCAGCAGCAAAGTCGGACAGGGGAAAAACACCGGGGAGCTGTTTTTT	CASSKVGQGKNTGELFF
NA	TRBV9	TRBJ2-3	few	TGTGCCAGCGGGAGCGGAACGCAGTATTTT	CASGSGTQYF
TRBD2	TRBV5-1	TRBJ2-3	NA	TGCGCCAGCAGCTTGACGGTAGCGGGGGGCACAGATACGCAGTATTTT	CASSLTVAGGTDTQYF
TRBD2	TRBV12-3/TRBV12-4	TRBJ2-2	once	TGTGCCAGCAGCACCTTGAGCGGGGGGGCGACCGGGGAGCTGTTTTTT	CASSTLSGGATGELFF